This T cell receptor beta chain appears in the sequencing data of a study of cytomegalovirus exposure and HLA in healthy donors. Findings and limits, study-wide: Presence/absence analyses rested on an assumption that sequencing depth was roughly uniform across donors.

In regard to this clone: What it binds is unknown.

The CDR3 is made up of 21 amino acids. Germline lookup yields CDR1 SGDLS and CDR2 YYNGEE. After removal of 3 bases from V and 5 bases from J, the junction contained 21 bases not matched to a gene. The primer mix had 60 Vbeta and 13 Jbeta primers. Using immunoSEQ multiplex PCR, the repertoire was profiled, and TCRdb retains in-frame clones only, with some absent. The sample carries roughly 170,000 clones, under 90% recorded once. The rearrangement links TRBV9 to TRBJ2-1; 12 bases line up with TRBD2. The specimen sequenced was PBMCs. The receptor was isolated from a man aged 25-45 years in good health and CMV-seropositive. CDR3 amino acids: CASSGTVLKTSGSTIHNEQFF. The CDR3 region has the DNA TGTGCCAGCAGCGGAACGGTTTTGAAGACTAGCGGGAGTACGATCCACAATGAGCAGTTCTTC.